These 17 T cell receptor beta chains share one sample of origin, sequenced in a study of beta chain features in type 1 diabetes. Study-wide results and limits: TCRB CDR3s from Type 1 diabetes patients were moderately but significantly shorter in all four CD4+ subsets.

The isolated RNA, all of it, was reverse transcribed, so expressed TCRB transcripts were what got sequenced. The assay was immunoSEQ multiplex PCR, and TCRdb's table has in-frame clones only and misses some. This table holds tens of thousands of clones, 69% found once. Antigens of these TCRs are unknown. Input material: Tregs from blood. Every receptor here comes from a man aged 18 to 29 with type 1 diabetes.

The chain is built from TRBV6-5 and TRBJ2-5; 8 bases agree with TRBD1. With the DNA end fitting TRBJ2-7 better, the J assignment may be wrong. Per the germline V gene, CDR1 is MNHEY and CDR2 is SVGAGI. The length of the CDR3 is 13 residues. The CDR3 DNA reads TGTGCCAGCAGTTATCCGGACAGGGACGAGCAGTACTTC. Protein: CASSYPDRDEQYF.

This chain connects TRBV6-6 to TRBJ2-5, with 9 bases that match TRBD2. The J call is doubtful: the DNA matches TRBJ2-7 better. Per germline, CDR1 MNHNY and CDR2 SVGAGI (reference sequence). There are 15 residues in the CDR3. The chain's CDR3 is CASSYSLAGTYEQYF. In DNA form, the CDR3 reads TGTGCCAGCAGTTACAGTCTAGCGGGGACCTACGAGCAGTACTTC.

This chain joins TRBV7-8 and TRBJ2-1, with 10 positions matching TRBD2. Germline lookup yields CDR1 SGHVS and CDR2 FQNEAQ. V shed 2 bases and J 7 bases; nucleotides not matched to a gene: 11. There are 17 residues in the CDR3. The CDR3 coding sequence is TGTGCCAGCAGCTTACTGGCTAGCGGGAGTAGATATAATGAGCAGTTCTTC. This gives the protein CASSLLASGSRYNEQFF.

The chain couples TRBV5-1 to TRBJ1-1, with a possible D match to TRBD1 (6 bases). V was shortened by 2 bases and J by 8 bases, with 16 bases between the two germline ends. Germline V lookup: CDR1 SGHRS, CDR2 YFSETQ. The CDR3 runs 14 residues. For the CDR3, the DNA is TGCGCCAGCAGCTTTACAGCGGGGGCCCAAGAAGCTTTCTTT. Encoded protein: CASSFTAGAQEAFF.

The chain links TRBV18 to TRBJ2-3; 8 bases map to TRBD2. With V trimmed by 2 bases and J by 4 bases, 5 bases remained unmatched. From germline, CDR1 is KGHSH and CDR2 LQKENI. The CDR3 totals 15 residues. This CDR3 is CASSPNGRVADTQYF. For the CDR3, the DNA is TGTGCCAGCTCACCAAACGGGAGGGTCGCAGATACGCAGTATTTT.

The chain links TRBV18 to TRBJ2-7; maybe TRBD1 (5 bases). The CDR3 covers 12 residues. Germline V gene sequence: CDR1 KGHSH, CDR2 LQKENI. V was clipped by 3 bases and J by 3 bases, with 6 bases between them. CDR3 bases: TGTGCCAGCTCACCTGACAGCTACGAGCAGTACTTC. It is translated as CASSPDSYEQYF.

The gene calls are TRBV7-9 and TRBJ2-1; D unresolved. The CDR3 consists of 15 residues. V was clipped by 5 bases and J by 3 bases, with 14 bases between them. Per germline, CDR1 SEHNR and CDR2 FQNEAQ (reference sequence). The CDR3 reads CASSLGSPGYNEQFF. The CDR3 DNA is TGTGCCAGCAGCCTAGGATCCCCGGGCTACAATGAGCAGTTCTTC.

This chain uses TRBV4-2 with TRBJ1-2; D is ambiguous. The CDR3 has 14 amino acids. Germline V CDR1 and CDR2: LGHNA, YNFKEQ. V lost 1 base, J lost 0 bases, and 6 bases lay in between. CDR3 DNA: TGTGCCAGCAGCCAAGTCGGAGCTAACTATGGCTACACCTTC. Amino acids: CASSQVGANYGYTF.

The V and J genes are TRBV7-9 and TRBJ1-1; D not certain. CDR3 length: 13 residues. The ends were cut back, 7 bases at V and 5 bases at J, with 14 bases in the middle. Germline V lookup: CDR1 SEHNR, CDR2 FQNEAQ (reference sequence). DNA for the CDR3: TGTGCCAGCACCCTGAGGGAAGGGACTGAAGCTTTCTTT. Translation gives CASTLREGTEAFF. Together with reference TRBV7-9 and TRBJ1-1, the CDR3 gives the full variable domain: DTGVSQNPRHKITKRGQNVTFRCDPISEHNRLYWYRQTLGQGPEFLTYFQNEAQLEKSRLLSDRFSAERPKGSFSTLEIQRTEQGDSAMYLCASTLREGTEAFFGQGTRLTVV.

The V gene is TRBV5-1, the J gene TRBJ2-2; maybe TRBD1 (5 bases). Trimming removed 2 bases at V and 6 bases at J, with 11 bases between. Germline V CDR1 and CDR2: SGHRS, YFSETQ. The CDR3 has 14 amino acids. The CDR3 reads CASSFDRMPGELFF. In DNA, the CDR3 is TGCGCCAGCAGCTTTGACAGAATGCCCGGGGAGCTGTTTTTT.

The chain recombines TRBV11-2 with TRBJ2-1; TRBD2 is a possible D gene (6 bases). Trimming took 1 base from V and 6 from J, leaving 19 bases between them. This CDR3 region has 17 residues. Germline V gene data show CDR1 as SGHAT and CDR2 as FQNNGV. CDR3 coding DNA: TGTGCCAGCAGCTTAGCACCCAGACGGACTATGGGCAATGAGCAGTTCTTC. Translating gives CASSLAPRRTMGNEQFF.

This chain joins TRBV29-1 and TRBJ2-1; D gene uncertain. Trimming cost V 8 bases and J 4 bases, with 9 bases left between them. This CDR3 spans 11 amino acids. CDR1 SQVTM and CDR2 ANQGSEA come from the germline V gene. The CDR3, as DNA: TGCAGCCACCTTAGTTACAATGAGCAGTTCTTC. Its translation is CSHLSYNEQFF.

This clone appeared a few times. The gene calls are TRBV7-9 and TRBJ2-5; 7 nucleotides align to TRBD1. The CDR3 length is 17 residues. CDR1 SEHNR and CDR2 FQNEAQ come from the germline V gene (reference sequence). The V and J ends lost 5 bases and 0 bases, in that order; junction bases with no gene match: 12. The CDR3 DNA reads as TGTGCCAGCAGCAATCTCGGTGGGACAGCTAACCAAGAGACCCAGTACTTC. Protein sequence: CASSNLGGTANQETQYF.

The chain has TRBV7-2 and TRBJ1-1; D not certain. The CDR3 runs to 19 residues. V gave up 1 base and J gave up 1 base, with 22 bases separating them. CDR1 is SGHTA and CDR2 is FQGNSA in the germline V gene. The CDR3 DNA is TGTGCCAGCAGCTTAGGATGGCGGGCCCTTCCCCCTAAGAACACTGAAGCTTTCTTT. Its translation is CASSLGWRALPPKNTEAFF.

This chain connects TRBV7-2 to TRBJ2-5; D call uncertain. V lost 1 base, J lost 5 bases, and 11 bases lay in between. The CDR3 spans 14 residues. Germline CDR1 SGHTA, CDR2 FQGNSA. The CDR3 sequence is CASSLVSGVETQYF. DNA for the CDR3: TGTGCCAGCAGCTTAGTTTCGGGTGTCGAGACCCAGTACTTC.

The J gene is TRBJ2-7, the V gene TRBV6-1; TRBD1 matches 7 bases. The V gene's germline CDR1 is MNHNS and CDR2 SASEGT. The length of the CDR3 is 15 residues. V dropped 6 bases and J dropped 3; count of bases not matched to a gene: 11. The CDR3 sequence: CASRDFWDSLYEQYF. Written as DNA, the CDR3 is TGTGCCAGCAGGGACTTTTGGGACAGCCTCTACGAGCAGTACTTC.

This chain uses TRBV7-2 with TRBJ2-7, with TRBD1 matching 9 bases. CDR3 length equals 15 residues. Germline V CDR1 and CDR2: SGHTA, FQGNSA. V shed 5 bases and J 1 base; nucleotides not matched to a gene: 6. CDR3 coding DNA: TGTGCCAGCAGCCGGACAGGGGCGATATCCTACGAGCAGTACTTC. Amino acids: CASSRTGAISYEQYF.